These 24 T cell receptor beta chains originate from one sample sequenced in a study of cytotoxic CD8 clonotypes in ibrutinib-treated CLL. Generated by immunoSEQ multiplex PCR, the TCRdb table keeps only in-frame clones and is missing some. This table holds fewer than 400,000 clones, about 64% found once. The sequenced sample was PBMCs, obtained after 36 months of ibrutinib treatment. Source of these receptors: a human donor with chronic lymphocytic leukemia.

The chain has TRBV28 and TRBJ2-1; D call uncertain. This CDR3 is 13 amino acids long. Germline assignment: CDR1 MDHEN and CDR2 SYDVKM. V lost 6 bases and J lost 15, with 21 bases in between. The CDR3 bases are TGTGCCAGCAGCCCAGAAACCCCCCGAGCGTCGTTCTTC. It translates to CASSPETPRASFF.

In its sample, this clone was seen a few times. The CDR3 DNA follows: TGTGCCAGCAGTGAAGCGACGGGTGCCTATGGCTACACCTTC. Protein: CASSEATGAYGYTF. This chain links TRBV2 with TRBJ1-2; the D is unclear. The CDR3 extends over 14 amino acids. V dropped 0 bases and J dropped 4 bases, with 9 bases sitting between them. CDR1 SNHLY and CDR2 FYNNEI come from the germline V gene.

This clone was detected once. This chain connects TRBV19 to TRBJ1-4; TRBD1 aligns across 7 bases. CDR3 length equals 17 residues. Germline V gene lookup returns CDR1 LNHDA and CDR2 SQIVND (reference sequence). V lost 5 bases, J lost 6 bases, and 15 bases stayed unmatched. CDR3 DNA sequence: TGTGCCAGTAGTCCTCATAGGGCCGGAGGGGGCGATGAAAAACTGTTTTTT. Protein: CASSPHRAGGGDEKLFF.

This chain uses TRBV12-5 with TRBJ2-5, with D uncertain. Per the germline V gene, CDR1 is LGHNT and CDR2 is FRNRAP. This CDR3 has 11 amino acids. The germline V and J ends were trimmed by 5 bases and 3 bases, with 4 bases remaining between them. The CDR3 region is CASGPEETQYF. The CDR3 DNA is TGTGCTAGTGGTCCTGAAGAGACCCAGTACTTC.

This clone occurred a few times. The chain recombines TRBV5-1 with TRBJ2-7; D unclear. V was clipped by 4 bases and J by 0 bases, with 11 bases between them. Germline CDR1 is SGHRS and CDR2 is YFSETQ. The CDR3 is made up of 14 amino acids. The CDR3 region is CASSLDPASYEQYF. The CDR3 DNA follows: TGCGCCAGCAGCCTAGATCCGGCCTCCTACGAGCAGTACTTC.

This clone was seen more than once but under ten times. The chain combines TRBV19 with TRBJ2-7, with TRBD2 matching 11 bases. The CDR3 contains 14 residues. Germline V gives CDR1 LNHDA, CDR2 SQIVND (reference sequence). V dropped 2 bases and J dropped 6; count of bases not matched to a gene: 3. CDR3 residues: CASSILGLAVEQYF. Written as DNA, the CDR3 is TGTGCCAGTAGTATATTGGGACTAGCGGTCGAGCAGTACTTC. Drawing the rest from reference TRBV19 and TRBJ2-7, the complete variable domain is DGGITQSPKYLFRKEGQNVTLSCEQNLNHDAMYWYRQDPGQGLRLIYYSQIVNDFQKGDIAEGYSVSREKKESFPLTVTSAQKNPTAFYLCASSILGLAVEQYFGPGTRLTVT.

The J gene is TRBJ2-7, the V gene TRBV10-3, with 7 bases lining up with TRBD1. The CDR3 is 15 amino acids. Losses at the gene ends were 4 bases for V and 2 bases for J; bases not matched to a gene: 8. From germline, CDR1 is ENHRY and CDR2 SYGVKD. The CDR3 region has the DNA TGTGCCATCAGTGGGCCGGACAGGACCGCCTACGAGCAGTACTTC. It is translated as CAISGPDRTAYEQYF.

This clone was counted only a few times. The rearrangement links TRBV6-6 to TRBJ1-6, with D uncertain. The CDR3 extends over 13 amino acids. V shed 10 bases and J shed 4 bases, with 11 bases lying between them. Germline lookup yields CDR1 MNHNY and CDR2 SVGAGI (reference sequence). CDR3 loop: CATADQYNSPLHF. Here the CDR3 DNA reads TGTGCCACCGCGGATCAGTATAATTCACCCCTCCACTTT.

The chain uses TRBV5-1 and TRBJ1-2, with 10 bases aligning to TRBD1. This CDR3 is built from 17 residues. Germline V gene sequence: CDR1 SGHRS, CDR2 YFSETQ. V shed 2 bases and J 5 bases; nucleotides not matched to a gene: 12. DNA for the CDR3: TGCGCCAGCAGCTTAACCGGGACAGGGGCTGTTGGGTATGGCTACACCTTC. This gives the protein CASSLTGTGAVGYGYTF.

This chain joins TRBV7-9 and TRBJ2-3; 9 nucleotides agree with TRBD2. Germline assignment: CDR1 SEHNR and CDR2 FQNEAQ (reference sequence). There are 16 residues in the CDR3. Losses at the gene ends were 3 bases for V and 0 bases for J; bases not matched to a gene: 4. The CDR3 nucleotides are TGTGCCAGCAGCTTGAGCGGGGGGCCTAGCACAGATACGCAGTATTTT. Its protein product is CASSLSGGPSTDTQYF.

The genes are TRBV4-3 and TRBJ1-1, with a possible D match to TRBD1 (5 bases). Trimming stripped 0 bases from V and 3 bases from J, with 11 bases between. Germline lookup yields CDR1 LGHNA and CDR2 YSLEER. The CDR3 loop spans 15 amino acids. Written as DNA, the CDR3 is TGCGCCAGCAGCCAAGATGGGGACGGACACACTGAAGCTTTCTTT. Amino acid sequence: CASSQDGDGHTEAFF.

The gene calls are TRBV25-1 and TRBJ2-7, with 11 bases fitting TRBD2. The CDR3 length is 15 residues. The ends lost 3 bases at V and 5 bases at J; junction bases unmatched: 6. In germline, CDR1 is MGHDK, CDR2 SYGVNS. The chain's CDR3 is CASSEPTSGVDEQYF. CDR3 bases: TGTGCCAGCAGTGAGCCGACTAGCGGGGTCGACGAGCAGTACTTC.

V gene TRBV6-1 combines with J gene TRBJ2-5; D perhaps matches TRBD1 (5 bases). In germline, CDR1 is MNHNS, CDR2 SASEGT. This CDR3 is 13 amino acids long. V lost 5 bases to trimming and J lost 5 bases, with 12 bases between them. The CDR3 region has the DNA TGTGCCAGCAGTAAGACAGAGACGGAGACCCAGTACTTC. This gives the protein CASSKTETETQYF.

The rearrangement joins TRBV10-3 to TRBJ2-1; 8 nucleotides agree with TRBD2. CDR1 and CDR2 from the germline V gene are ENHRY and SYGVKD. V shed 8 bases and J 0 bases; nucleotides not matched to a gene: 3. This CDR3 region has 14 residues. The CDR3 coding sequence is TGTGCCATCCGAAGCGGGAGCTCCTACAATGAGCAGTTCTTC. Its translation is CAIRSGSSYNEQFF.

The CDR3 bases are TGTGCCAGCAGCACCCGGACTAGCCCAGATACGCAGTATTTT. Its protein is CASSTRTSPDTQYF. J is TRBJ2-3 and V is TRBV11-3; 8 bases are a match to TRBD2. The CDR3 extends over 14 amino acids. CDR1 is SGHNT and CDR2 is YENEEA in the germline V gene. V lost 5 bases, J lost 4 bases, and 5 bases stayed unmatched.

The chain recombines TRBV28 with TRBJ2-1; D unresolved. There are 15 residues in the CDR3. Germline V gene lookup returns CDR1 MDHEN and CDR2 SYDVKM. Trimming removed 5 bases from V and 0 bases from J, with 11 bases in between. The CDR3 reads CASSTDTRSYNEQFF. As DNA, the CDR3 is TGTGCCAGCAGTACCGACACCCGCTCCTACAATGAGCAGTTCTTC.

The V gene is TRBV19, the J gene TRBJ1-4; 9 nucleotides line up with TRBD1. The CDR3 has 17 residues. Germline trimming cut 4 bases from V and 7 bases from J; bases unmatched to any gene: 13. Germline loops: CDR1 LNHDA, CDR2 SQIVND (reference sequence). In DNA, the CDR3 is TGTGCCAGTAGTACCAACGCAAGGACAGGGGAGGTTGAAAAACTGTTTTTT. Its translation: CASSTNARTGEVEKLFF.

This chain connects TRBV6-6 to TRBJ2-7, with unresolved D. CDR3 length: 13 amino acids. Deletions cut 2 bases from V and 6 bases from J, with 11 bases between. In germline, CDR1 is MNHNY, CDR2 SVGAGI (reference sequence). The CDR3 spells CASSYADGGEQYF. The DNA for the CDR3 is TGTGCCAGCAGTTACGCGGACGGTGGCGAGCAGTACTTC.

The CDR3 spells CASSVGGRGNTIYF. CDR3 sequence (DNA): TGTGCCAGCAGTGTTGGGGGTCGGGGAAACACCATATATTTT. The gene calls are TRBV2 and TRBJ1-3; weak D call: TRBD1 (5 bases). Per germline, CDR1 SNHLY and CDR2 FYNNEI. This CDR3 contains 14 residues. V dropped 4 bases and J dropped 4 bases, with 11 bases sitting between them.

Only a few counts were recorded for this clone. CDR3 in amino acids: CASSLDFPGTGRTDTQYF. CDR3 in DNA: TGCGCCAGCAGCTTGGACTTCCCCGGGACAGGTCGCACAGATACGCAGTATTTT. The J gene is TRBJ2-3, the V gene TRBV5-1; 8 nucleotides match TRBD1. The germline V gene encodes CDR1 SGHRS and CDR2 YFSETQ. There are 18 residues in the CDR3. Trimming at V came to 0 bases and at J to 1 base, leaving 10 bases not matched to a gene.

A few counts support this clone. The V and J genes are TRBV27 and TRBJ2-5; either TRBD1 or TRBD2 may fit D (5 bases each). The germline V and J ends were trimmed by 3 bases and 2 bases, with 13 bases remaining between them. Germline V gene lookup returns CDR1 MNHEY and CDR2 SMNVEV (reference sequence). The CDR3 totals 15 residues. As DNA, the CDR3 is TGTGCCAGCAGTTTGGGACGACAGCTACAAGAGACCCAGTACTTC. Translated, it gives CASSLGRQLQETQYF.

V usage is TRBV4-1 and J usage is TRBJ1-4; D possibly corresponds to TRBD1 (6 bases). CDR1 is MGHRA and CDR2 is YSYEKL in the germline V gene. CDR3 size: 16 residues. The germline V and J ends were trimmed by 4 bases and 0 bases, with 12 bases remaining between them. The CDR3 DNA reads TGCGCCAGCAGCCGCGGAGGGGGTGCAACTAATGAAAAACTGTTTTTT. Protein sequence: CASSRGGGATNEKLFF.

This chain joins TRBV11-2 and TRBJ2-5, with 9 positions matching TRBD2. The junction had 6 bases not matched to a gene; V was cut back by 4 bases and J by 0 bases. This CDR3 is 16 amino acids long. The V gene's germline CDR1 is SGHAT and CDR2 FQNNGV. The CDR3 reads CASSSMRGGYQETQYF. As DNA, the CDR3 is TGTGCCAGCAGCTCCATGCGGGGGGGGTACCAAGAGACCCAGTACTTC.

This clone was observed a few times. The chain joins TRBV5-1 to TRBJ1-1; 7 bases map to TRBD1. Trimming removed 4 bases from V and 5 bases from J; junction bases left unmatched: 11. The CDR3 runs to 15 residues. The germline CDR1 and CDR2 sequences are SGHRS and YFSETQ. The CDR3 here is CASSVDRVGLTEAFF. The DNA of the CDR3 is TGCGCCAGCAGCGTCGACAGGGTTGGATTAACTGAAGCTTTCTTT. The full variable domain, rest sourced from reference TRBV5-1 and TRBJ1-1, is KAGVTQTPRYLIKTRGQQVTLSCSPISGHRSVSWYQQTPGQGLQFLFEYFSETQRNKGNFPGRFSGRQFSNSRSEMNVSTLELGDSALYLCASSVDRVGLTEAFFGQGTRLTVV.